This TCR beta chain came from a study of PD-L1 blockade in urothelial cancer. Here immunoSEQ multiplex PCR was the method, and the copy in TCRdb shows in-frame clones only, minus some. The sample lists 45,000 to 50,000 clones; approximately 81% were seen once. The V and J ends lost 8 bases and 6 bases, in that order; junction bases with no gene match: 7. CDR3 size: 12 residues. Germline V gives CDR1 SEHNR, CDR2 FQNEAQ (reference sequence). Stated time point: peripheral blood 6 weeks after treatment start. The TCR comes from a man in his 70s with urothelial cancer. The chain uses TRBV7-9 and TRBJ2-7; 7 bases align to TRBD2. The sample in question was PBMCs, obtained around atezolizumab (anti-PD-L1) treatment. CDR3: CASARAGVEQYF. Written as DNA, the CDR3 is TGTGCCAGCGCGCGGGCGGGGGTCGAGCAGTACTTC.